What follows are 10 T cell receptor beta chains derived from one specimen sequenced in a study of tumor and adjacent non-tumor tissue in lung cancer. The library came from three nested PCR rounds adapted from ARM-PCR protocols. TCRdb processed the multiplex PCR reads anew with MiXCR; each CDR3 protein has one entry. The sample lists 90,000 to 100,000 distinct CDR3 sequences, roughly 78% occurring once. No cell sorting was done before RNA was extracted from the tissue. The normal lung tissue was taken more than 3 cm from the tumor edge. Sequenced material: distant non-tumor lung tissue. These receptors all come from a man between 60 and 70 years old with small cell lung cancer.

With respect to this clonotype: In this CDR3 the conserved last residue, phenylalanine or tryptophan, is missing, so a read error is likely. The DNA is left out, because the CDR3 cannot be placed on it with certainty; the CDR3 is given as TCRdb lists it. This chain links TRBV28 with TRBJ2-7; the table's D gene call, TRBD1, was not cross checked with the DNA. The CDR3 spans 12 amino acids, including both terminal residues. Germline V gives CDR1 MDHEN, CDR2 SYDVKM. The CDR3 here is CASSLRVPPLYI.

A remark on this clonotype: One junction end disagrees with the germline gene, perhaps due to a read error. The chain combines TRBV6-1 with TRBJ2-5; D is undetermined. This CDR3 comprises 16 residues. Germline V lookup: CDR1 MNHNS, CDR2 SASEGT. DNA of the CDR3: TGTGCGAGCAGTGAAACACACACCGGGTTTCAAGAGACCCAGTATTTC. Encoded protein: CASSETHTGFQETQYF.

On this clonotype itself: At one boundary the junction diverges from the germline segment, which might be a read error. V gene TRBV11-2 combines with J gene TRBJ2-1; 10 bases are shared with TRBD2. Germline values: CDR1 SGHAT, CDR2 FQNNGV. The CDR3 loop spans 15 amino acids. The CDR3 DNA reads TGTGCAAGCAGCCTTTCTAGCGGGAGTTTAGCTGAGAGGTTCTTC. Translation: CASSLSSGSLAERFF.

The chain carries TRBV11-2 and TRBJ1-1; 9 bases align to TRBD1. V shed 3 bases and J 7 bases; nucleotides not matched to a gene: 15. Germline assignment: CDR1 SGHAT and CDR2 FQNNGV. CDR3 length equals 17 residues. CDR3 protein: CASSFKVVGTGRIEAFF. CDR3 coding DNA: TGTGCCAGCAGCTTTAAGGTCGTGGGGACAGGGAGAATTGAAGCTTTCTTT.

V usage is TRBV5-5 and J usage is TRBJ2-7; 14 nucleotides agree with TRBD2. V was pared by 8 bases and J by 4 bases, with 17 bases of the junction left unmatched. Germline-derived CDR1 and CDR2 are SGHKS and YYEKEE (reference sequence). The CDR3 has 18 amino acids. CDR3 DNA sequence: TGTGCCAGTTCTCGTTTGCGACTAGCGGGAGGGCCTAGATACGAGCAGTACTTC. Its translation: CASSRLRLAGGPRYEQYF.

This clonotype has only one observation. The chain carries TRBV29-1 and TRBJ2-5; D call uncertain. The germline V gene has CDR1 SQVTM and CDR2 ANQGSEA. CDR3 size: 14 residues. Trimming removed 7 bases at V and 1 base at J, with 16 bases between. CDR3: CSATLKGIQETQYF. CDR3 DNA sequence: TGCAGCGCCACACTGAAGGGAATCCAAGAGACCCAGTACTTC.

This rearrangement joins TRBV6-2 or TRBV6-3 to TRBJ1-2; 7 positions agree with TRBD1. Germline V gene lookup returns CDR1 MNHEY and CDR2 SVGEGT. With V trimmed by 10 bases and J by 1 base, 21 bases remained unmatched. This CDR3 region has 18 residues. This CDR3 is CANSNTTGAYSDNYGYTF. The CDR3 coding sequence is TGTGCCAACAGCAATACCACAGGGGCCTATAGCGATAACTATGGCTACACCTTC.

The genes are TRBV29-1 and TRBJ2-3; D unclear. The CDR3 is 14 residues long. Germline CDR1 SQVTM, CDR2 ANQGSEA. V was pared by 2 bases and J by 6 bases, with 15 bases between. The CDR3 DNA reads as TGCAGCGTTGAACATCAAATCTCGGTGGATACGCAGTATTTT. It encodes CSVEHQISVDTQYF.

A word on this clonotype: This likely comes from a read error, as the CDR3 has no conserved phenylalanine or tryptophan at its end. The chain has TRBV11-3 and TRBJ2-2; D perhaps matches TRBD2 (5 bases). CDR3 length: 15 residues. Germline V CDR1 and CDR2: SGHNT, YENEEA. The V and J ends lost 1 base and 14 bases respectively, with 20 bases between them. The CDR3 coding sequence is TGTGCCAGCAGCTTAGGGGTCTCTTCAGGAGGAGAACTGTTTTAT. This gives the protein CASSLGVSSGGELFY.

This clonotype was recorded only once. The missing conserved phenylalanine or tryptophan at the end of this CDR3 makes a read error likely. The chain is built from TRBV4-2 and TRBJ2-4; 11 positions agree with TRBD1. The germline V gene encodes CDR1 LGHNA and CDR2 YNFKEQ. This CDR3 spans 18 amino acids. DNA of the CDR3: TGTACCAGCAGCCCCCGTGGGACAGGGGGGCGAGCCAAAAACATTCAGTACCTC. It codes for CTSSPRGTGGRAKNIQYL.